The 15 T cell receptor beta chains below were found in one sample sequenced in a study of CD4 T cells in relation to SARS-CoV-2 and coronaviruses. Assay used: immunoSEQ multiplex PCR; TCRdb lists only in-frame clones, some missing. Counted here are about 36,000 clones, over 60% occurring once; the ten biggest clones make up 20%. The antigens for these receptors are not known. The material sequenced was memory CD4+ T cells from PBMCs, cultured in vitro. These receptors all come from an adult with COVID-19.

V gene TRBV9 combines with J gene TRBJ2-3; 7 bases match TRBD1. The CDR3 loop spans 15 amino acids. The V and J ends lost 3 bases and 3 bases, in that order; junction bases with no gene match: 7. Looked up from germline, CDR1 is SGDLS and CDR2 is YYNGEE. CDR3 residues: CASSATGAVTDTQYF. The CDR3 region has the DNA TGTGCCAGCAGCGCAACAGGGGCCGTAACAGATACGCAGTATTTT.

The chain combines TRBV28 with TRBJ2-2, with D unclear. Germline CDR1 and CDR2: MDHEN and SYDVKM. Trimming removed 8 bases from V and 4 bases from J, with 8 bases in between. CDR3 size: 12 residues. The CDR3 DNA reads TGTGCCAGCTCCTCGGGCACCGGGGAGCTGTTTTTT. Protein: CASSSGTGELFF. The entire variable domain, with the rest obtained from reference TRBV28 and TRBJ2-2, is as follows: DVKVTQSSRYLVKRTGEKVFLECVQDMDHENMFWYRQDPGLGLRLIYFSYDVKMKEKGDIPEGYSVSREKKERFSLILESASTNQTSMYLCASSSGTGELFFGEGSRLTVL.

The genes are TRBV30 and TRBJ2-2, with D unresolved. V lost 3 bases, J lost 4 bases, and 6 bases lay in between. The germline gives CDR1 GTSNPN, CDR2 SVGIG (reference sequence). CDR3 length: 12 residues. CDR3 loop: CAWRWFTGELFF. CDR3 sequence (DNA): TGTGCCTGGAGATGGTTCACCGGGGAGCTGTTTTTT.

V usage is TRBV25-1 and J usage is TRBJ2-7, with 11 bases fitting TRBD2. CDR1 and CDR2 from the germline V gene are MGHDK and SYGVNS. J lost 6 bases, V lost 2 bases, and 3 bases had no gene match. This CDR3 region has 14 residues. The chain's CDR3 is CASSERLAGSEQYF. Written as DNA, the CDR3 is TGTGCCAGCAGTGAAAGACTAGCGGGATCCGAGCAGTACTTC.

This clone has only one observation. The chain employs TRBV9 and TRBJ2-1; 7 bases map to TRBD2. Germline CDR1 is SGDLS and CDR2 is YYNGEE. The CDR3 is 15 residues long. The junction had 4 bases not matched to a gene; V was cut back by 0 bases and J by 4 bases. The CDR3 coding sequence is TGTGCCAGCAGCGTAGAGACTAGCCTGTACAATGAGCAGTTCTTC. This gives the protein CASSVETSLYNEQFF.

The genes are TRBV19 and TRBJ2-3, with 7 bases matching TRBD1. The germline CDR1 and CDR2 sequences are LNHDA and SQIVND (reference sequence). The length of the CDR3 is 15 residues. Trimming removed 6 bases from V and 0 bases from J; junction bases left unmatched: 6. CDR3: CASRRQGSSTDTQYF. The CDR3 DNA sequence: TGTGCCAGTAGACGACAGGGCAGTAGCACAGATACGCAGTATTTT.

This chain links TRBV6-5 with TRBJ1-2, with D perhaps matching TRBD1 (5 bases). The CDR3 consists of 14 residues. Trimming removed 0 bases from V and 5 bases from J, with 10 bases in between. Germline V lookup: CDR1 MNHEY, CDR2 SVGAGI. In DNA form, the CDR3 reads TGTGCCAGCAGTTACTCGTTCGGGGCTTATGGCTACACCTTC. It encodes CASSYSFGAYGYTF.

The V call is TRBV4-1, the J call TRBJ2-1; 11 bases map to TRBD2. This CDR3 comprises 14 residues. Germline V CDR1 and CDR2: MGHRA, YSYEKL. V shed 4 bases, J shed 4 bases, and the junction held 0 bases outside the gene matches. The DNA for the CDR3 is TGCGCCAGCAGCCCTAGCGGGAGGTACAATGAGCAGTTCTTC. Its translation: CASSPSGRYNEQFF.

The chain couples TRBV2 to TRBJ1-6, with a tentative D call TRBD1 (6 bases). Trimming left V 6 bases short and J 10 bases short, with 13 bases between. Looked up from germline, CDR1 is SNHLY and CDR2 is FYNNEI. The CDR3 loop spans 13 amino acids. The CDR3 loop is CASRPRGVSPLHF. The DNA of the CDR3 is TGTGCCAGCAGACCCAGGGGAGTCTCACCCCTCCACTTT.

The chain recombines TRBV2 with TRBJ2-7; D not resolved. The closer fit of TRBJ2-1 to the DNA end suggests the J call may be wrong. Germline lookup yields CDR1 SNHLY and CDR2 FYNNEI. CDR3 length: 12 residues. This CDR3 is CASSDNTDEQFF. For the CDR3, the DNA is TGTGCCAGCAGTGACAATACCGATGAGCAGTTCTTC.

The chain combines TRBV19 with TRBJ2-3; D may match TRBD1 or TRBD2 (6 bases each). Germline assignment: CDR1 LNHDA and CDR2 SQIVND (reference sequence). The ends were cut back, 4 bases at V and 9 bases at J, with 14 bases in the middle. This CDR3 comprises 13 residues. Written as DNA, the CDR3 is TGTGCCAGTAGTACCTCCCGGAGGGGGACGCAGTATTTT. It codes for CASSTSRRGTQYF.

The chain uses TRBV2 and TRBJ2-7, with a possible D match to TRBD2 (5 bases). Germline-derived CDR1 and CDR2 are SNHLY and FYNNEI. The CDR3 spans 15 residues. The V end lost 4 bases, the J end lost 1 base, and 14 bases lay between the germline ends. CDR3 sequence (DNA): TGTGCCAGCAGTGCGCGACCGAGCGGTTCCTACGAGCAGTACTTC. This translates into CASSARPSGSYEQYF.

This clone was seen a few times. The chain joins TRBV7-8 to TRBJ2-1; 9 nucleotides align to TRBD1. The ends lost 5 bases at V and 0 bases at J; junction bases unmatched: 11. The CDR3 loop spans 18 amino acids. Germline assignment: CDR1 SGHVS and CDR2 FQNEAQ. The CDR3 sequence is CASSPRATGGNSYNEQFF. CDR3 in DNA: TGTGCCAGCAGCCCAAGGGCGACAGGGGGAAACTCCTACAATGAGCAGTTCTTC.

V usage is TRBV30 and J usage is TRBJ1-5; D is perhaps TRBD1 (6 bases). CDR3 length equals 16 residues. The V end was cut by 0 bases, the J end by 1 base, with 13 bases between. The germline V gene encodes CDR1 GTSNPN and CDR2 SVGIG (reference sequence). For the CDR3, the DNA is TGTGCCTGGAGTGTAAGGGGGAGGGGGAGCAATCAGCCCCAGCATTTT. It encodes CAWSVRGRGSNQPQHF.

This chain connects TRBV7-8 to TRBJ2-6, with 8 positions matching TRBD1. J was trimmed by 2 bases and V by 5 bases; bases with no gene match: 2. The CDR3 is 15 amino acids. Germline V gives CDR1 SGHVS, CDR2 FQNEAQ. As DNA, the CDR3 is TGTGCCAGCAGCCGGACAGGGCCTGGGGCCAACGTCCTGACTTTC. Amino acids: CASSRTGPGANVLTF.